The next 2 T cell receptor beta chains were all read from a single sample in a study of shared clonotypes between healthy human individuals. Method: immunoSEQ multiplex PCR; TCRdb's copy keeps in-frame clones and lacks some. The sample contains more than 1 million clones, approximately 80% of which appear only once. Sequencing input: memory CD4+ T cells from PBMCs. Subset defined: CD45RA-negative fraction. These receptors were obtained from a man younger than 35 in good health. Some clones in this sample may be carry-over from other donors' samples.

The J gene is TRBJ2-3, the V gene TRBV4-1; tentative D call: TRBD1 (5 bases). CDR3 length equals 16 residues. V lost 0 bases, J lost 7 bases, and 17 bases lay in between. Germline values: CDR1 MGHRA, CDR2 YSYEKL. The CDR3 spells CASSQDYTGRMNTQYF. The CDR3 DNA is TGCGCCAGCAGCCAAGATTATACAGGAAGGATGAATACGCAGTATTTT.

The chain couples TRBV11-2 to TRBJ2-4; 9 bases map to TRBD2. This CDR3 is 14 amino acids long. With V trimmed by 4 bases and J by 8 bases, 6 bases remained unmatched. The germline V gene encodes CDR1 SGHAT and CDR2 FQNNGV. The CDR3 region has the DNA TGTGCCAGCAGCTCGGGGACTAGCACGCACATTCAGTACTTC. This sequence encodes CASSSGTSTHIQYF.